The 25 T cell receptor beta chains below come from one sample, sequenced in a study of CD8 T cells in ankylosing spondylitis. TCRdb itself ran the 5' RACE reads through MiXCR, one entry per CDR3 protein. The sample holds tens of thousands of distinct CDR3 sequences; roughly 7.9% are singletons and the top ten take roughly a tenth. Sequencing used blood, either unsorted or a sorted T cell fraction (not recorded which). The receptors stem from a male donor with ankylosing spondylitis or in good health (not recorded which).

The V call is TRBV7-2, the J call TRBJ2-6; 8 nucleotides align to TRBD2. Germline CDR1 SGHTA, CDR2 FQGNSA. The J segment lost 0 bases and the V segment lost 5 bases, leaving 6 bases of the junction unmatched. The CDR3 has 17 residues. In DNA form, the CDR3 reads TGTGCCAGCAGCCCGGGACTAGGGAGCTCTGGGGCCAACGTCCTGACTTTC. Its translation: CASSPGLGSSGANVLTF.

At least ten counts were recorded for this clonotype. V and J are TRBV28 and TRBJ2-2; D unclear. Trimming left V 8 bases short and J 0 bases short, with 4 bases between. The CDR3 runs 12 residues. CDR1 and CDR2 from the germline V gene are MDHEN and SYDVKM. The CDR3 sequence: CASGPNTGELFF. CDR3 DNA sequence: TGTGCCAGCGGCCCGAACACCGGGGAGCTGTTTTTT. Filled out from reference TRBV28 and TRBJ2-2, the complete variable domain reads DVKVTQSSRYLVKRTGEKVFLECVQDMDHENMFWYRQDPGLGLRLIYFSYDVKMKEKGDIPEGYSVSREKKERFSLILESASTNQTSMYLCASGPNTGELFFGEGSRLTVL.

This clonotype showed up many times. The rearrangement joins TRBV5-6 to TRBJ2-3, with D tentatively TRBD1 (6 bases). V gave up 3 bases and J gave up 0 bases, with 14 bases separating them. In germline, CDR1 is SGHDT, CDR2 YYEEEE. This CDR3 has 16 residues. The CDR3, as DNA: TGTGCCAGCAGCTCCCCAGGGGATACTAGCACAGATACGCAGTATTTT. Translating it yields CASSSPGDTSTDTQYF.

In this sample, this clonotype turned up many times. V and J are TRBV6-4 and TRBJ2-3, with a tentative D call TRBD2 (5 bases). The germline gives CDR1 MRHNA, CDR2 SNTAGT. V dropped 3 bases and J dropped 1 base, with 11 bases sitting between them. The CDR3 loop spans 15 amino acids. CDR3 sequence reads: CASSEGSGGTDTQYF. The CDR3, as DNA: TGTGCCAGCAGTGAAGGGAGCGGTGGCACAGATACGCAGTATTTT.

This clonotype was observed many times. The rearrangement uses TRBV12-3 or TRBV12-4 and TRBJ1-1; the D gene is possibly TRBD1 (6 bases). V lost 5 bases and J 3 bases, leaving 10 bases between the germline ends. The CDR3 sequence is 13 residues long. The CDR3 spells CASSRGADTEAFF. Here the CDR3 DNA reads TGTGCCAGCAGTCGGGGGGCTGACACTGAAGCTTTCTTT.

Ten or more counts support this clonotype. The rearrangement links TRBV5-1 to TRBJ2-2; D is possibly TRBD2 (6 bases). The V gene's germline CDR1 is SGHRS and CDR2 YFSETQ. Trimming pared 4 bases from V and 3 bases from J, leaving 13 bases between. This CDR3 has 15 amino acids. The CDR3 nucleotides read TGCGCCAGCAGCGACCGGGACTTATACACCGGGGAGCTGTTTTTT. Its protein product is CASSDRDLYTGELFF.

This clonotype was seen only once. This may be a read error: a much more frequent sequence differs by one nucleotide. The chain recombines TRBV7-2 with TRBJ2-7; D is unclear. The CDR3 is 14 amino acids. The germline CDR1 and CDR2 sequences are SGHTA and FQGNSA. The ends were cut back, 3 bases at V and 1 base at J, with 10 bases in the middle. The CDR3 spells CTSSFRMGSYEQYF. The CDR3 region has the DNA TGTACCAGCAGCTTTCGCATGGGGTCCTACGAGCAGTACTTC.

This clonotype occurred many times. The J gene is TRBJ2-1, the V gene TRBV5-1; D unresolved. This CDR3 has 14 residues. The germline V gene encodes CDR1 SGHRS and CDR2 YFSETQ. The V gene lost 4 bases and the J gene lost 1 base, with 9 bases spanning the gap. DNA for the CDR3: TGCGCCAGCAGCGCAGAGAGATCCTACAATGAGCAGTTCTTC. Its translation is CASSAERSYNEQFF.

The table lists this clonotype with many counts. The gene calls are TRBV20-1 and TRBJ2-2, with 9 nucleotides matching TRBD2. Looked up from germline, CDR1 is DFQATT and CDR2 is SNEGSKA (reference sequence). The CDR3 totals 16 residues. The junction had 7 bases not matched to a gene; V was cut back by 0 bases and J by 5 bases. The DNA of the CDR3 is TGCAGTGCTAGAGATCCCCTAGCGGGAAGGACCGGGGAGCTGTTTTTT. This sequence encodes CSARDPLAGRTGELFF.

This clonotype showed up many times. J is TRBJ1-1 and V is TRBV6-1, with 9 positions matching TRBD1. Losses at the gene ends were 6 bases for V and 1 base for J; bases not matched to a gene: 3. The germline CDR1 and CDR2 sequences are MNHNS and SASEGT. The CDR3 has 14 residues. CDR3 nucleotides: TGTGCCAGCAGACTGGGACAGGGGAACACTGAAGCTTTCTTT. It encodes CASRLGQGNTEAFF.

This clonotype came up many times. This chain connects TRBV6-1 to TRBJ2-5; D perhaps matches TRBD1 (5 bases). From germline, CDR1 is MNHNS and CDR2 SASEGT. Trimming stripped 8 bases from V and 7 bases from J, with 20 bases between. There are 14 residues in the CDR3. The CDR3 loop is CASGETTLTGTQYF. The CDR3 region has the DNA TGTGCCAGCGGCGAAACCACTTTAACAGGGACCCAGTACTTC.

This clonotype was found many times. The genes are TRBV5-1 and TRBJ1-2; weak D call: TRBD1 (5 bases). Germline CDR1 reads SGHRS; CDR2 reads YFSETQ. The CDR3 contains 14 residues. Trimming pared 6 bases from V and 6 bases from J, leaving 18 bases between. This CDR3 reads CASTLGGDWDGYTF. The CDR3 DNA reads as TGCGCCAGCACCCTCGGGGGGGATTGGGATGGCTACACCTTC.

This clonotype was observed a few times. The chain combines TRBV19 with TRBJ1-5; 8 positions match TRBD1. Losses at the gene ends were 1 base for V and 0 bases for J; bases not matched to a gene: 2. CDR1 LNHDA and CDR2 SQIVND come from the germline V gene (reference sequence). The CDR3 runs 16 residues. Written as DNA, the CDR3 is TGTGCCAGTAGTATAGTCGGGACAGGTAGCAATCAGCCCCAGCATTTT. Translating gives CASSIVGTGSNQPQHF.

This clonotype was counted many times. The chain recombines TRBV20-1 with TRBJ1-2; D ambiguous. This CDR3 has 12 residues. The germline CDR1 and CDR2 sequences are DFQATT and SNEGSKA (reference sequence). V dropped 3 bases and J dropped 3 bases, with 8 bases sitting between them. The CDR3 DNA follows: TGCAGTGCTAGCGCAGATTACTATGGCTACACCTTC. It codes for CSASADYYGYTF.

This clonotype was detected ten times or more. The chain recombines TRBV7-8 with TRBJ2-3; a possible D gene is TRBD2 (5 bases). This CDR3 contains 14 residues. Germline values: CDR1 SGHVS, CDR2 FQNEAQ. The ends were cut back, 2 bases at V and 6 bases at J, with 12 bases in the middle. The CDR3 region is CASSLFSAGDTQYF. In DNA form, the CDR3 reads TGTGCCAGCAGCTTATTTTCCGCGGGTGATACGCAGTATTTT. Full variable domain (rest looked up from reference TRBV7-8 and TRBJ2-3): GAGVSQSPRYKVAKRGQDVALRCDPISGHVSLFWYQQALGQGPEFLTYFQNEAQLDKSGLPSDRFFAERPEGSVSTLKIQRTQQEDSAVYLCASSLFSAGDTQYFGPGTRLTVL.

This clonotype was seen many times. This chain uses TRBV9 with TRBJ2-5, with TRBD2 identical over 14 bases. Trimming cost V 6 bases and J 5 bases; bases outside gene matches: 12. The CDR3 consists of 17 residues. Germline loops: CDR1 SGDLS, CDR2 YYNGEE. The CDR3 protein is CASTGGIGLAGGETQYF. CDR3 bases: TGTGCCAGCACCGGGGGGATTGGACTAGCGGGAGGTGAGACCCAGTACTTC. The full variable domain, in which reference TRBV9 and TRBJ2-5 provide the parts outside the CDR3, is DSGVTQTPKHLITATGQRVTLRCSPRSGDLSVYWYQQSLDQGLQFLIQYYNGEERAKGNILERFSAQQFPDLHSELNLSSLELGDSALYFCASTGGIGLAGGETQYFGPGTRLLVL.

This clonotype was seen only a few times. The genes are TRBV7-2 and TRBJ2-7; 9 positions agree with TRBD2. V was clipped by 2 bases and J by 3 bases; unmatched bases: 2. Germline CDR1 and CDR2: SGHTA and FQGNSA. CDR3 size: 14 residues. As DNA, the CDR3 is TGTGCCAGCAGCTTAAGGCGGGAGGGCTACGAGCAGTACTTC. Protein: CASSLRREGYEQYF.

Details on this clonotype: The junction departs from germline at one end; a sequencing error may be responsible. This chain uses TRBV2 with TRBJ1-1; D remains ambiguous. Germline V gene sequence: CDR1 SNHLY, CDR2 FYNNEI. The CDR3 loop spans 11 amino acids. CDR3 sequence: CASSGNIEAIF. Here the CDR3 DNA reads TGTGCCAGCAGTGGAAACATTGAAGCTATCTTT. Complete variable domain (other parts from reference TRBV2 and TRBJ1-1): EPEVTQTPSHQVTQMGQEVILRCVPISNHLYFYWYRQILGQKVEFLVSFYNNEISEKSEIFDDQFSVERPDGSNFTLKIRSTKLEDSAMYFCASSGNIEAIFGQGTRLTVV.

This clonotype was found many times. The CDR3 spells CASSPILAGAHNEQFF. The CDR3 DNA sequence: TGTGCCAGCAGTCCCATACTAGCGGGAGCCCACAATGAGCAGTTCTTC. The V gene is TRBV12-3 or TRBV12-4, the J gene TRBJ2-1; TRBD2 matches at 11 bases. Trimming took 5 bases from V and 5 from J; bases not matched to a gene: 8. The CDR3 loop spans 16 amino acids.

Note on this clonotype: Given a much more abundant clone one base away, this may be a read error. This chain uses TRBV11-2 with TRBJ1-1; possibly TRBD1 for D (6 bases). Germline V gene data show CDR1 as SGHAT and CDR2 as FQNNGV. This CDR3 contains 16 residues. The CDR3 sequence: CASSLVKRGRGTAAFF. The CDR3 bases are TGTGCCAGCAGCTTAGTGAAACGGGGGCGAGGCACTGCAGCTTTCTTT.

This clonotype was found a few times. The chain combines TRBV7-1 with TRBJ2-7; D is unclear. TRBV7-1 is recorded as an ORF, its role being uncertain. The CDR3 consists of 13 residues. The V gene lost 3 bases and the J gene lost 3 bases, with 9 bases spanning the gap. This CDR3 is CASSSGPLYEQYF. The DNA for the CDR3 is TGTGCCAGCAGCTCCGGCCCACTCTACGAGCAGTACTTC.

This clonotype was seen many times. The rearrangement joins TRBV5-5 to TRBJ1-1; 11 nucleotides line up with TRBD1. After removal of 1 base from V and 4 bases from J, the junction contained 6 bases not matched to a gene. The CDR3 is made up of 16 amino acids. The germline gives CDR1 SGHKS, CDR2 YYEKEE (reference sequence). Here the CDR3 reads CASSLSLGTGGTEAFF. Here the CDR3 DNA reads TGTGCCAGCAGCTTGTCTTTAGGGACAGGGGGCACTGAAGCTTTCTTT.

This clonotype was detected many times. The chain is built from TRBV7-9 and TRBJ2-2; perhaps TRBD1 as D (6 bases). Germline CDR1 is SEHNR and CDR2 is FQNEAQ (reference sequence). The CDR3 length is 15 residues. Trimming shortened V by 5 bases and J by 1 base, and 11 bases separated the two germline ends. This chain's CDR3 is CASSLLRGNTGELFF. The DNA of the CDR3 is TGTGCCAGCAGCCTGCTCAGGGGGAACACCGGGGAGCTGTTTTTT.

This chain uses TRBV7-9 with TRBJ1-1; unclear D gene. The CDR3 is 14 amino acids. Germline V gene lookup returns CDR1 SEHNR and CDR2 FQNEAQ (reference sequence). Trimming stripped 0 bases from V and 1 base from J, with 6 bases between. In DNA form, the CDR3 reads TGTGCCAGCAGCTTAGCTCTGGAGAACACTGAAGCTTTCTTT. Its translation is CASSLALENTEAFF.

Comment on this clonotype: A read error may explain this, as a much larger clone is one base away. The J gene is TRBJ2-7, the V gene TRBV27; the D gene is possibly TRBD1 (6 bases). The V end was cut by 7 bases, the J end by 3 bases, with 13 bases between. There are 13 residues in the CDR3. Germline loops: CDR1 MNHEY, CDR2 SMNVEV (reference sequence). DNA for the CDR3: TGTGCCAGCATGCCGGACAGCATCTACGAGCAGTACTTC. Translating it yields CASMPDSIYEQYF.